The rows below give T cell receptor beta chains drawn from one sample of a study of T cells in Graves' hyperthyroidism and ophthalmopathy. TCRdb re-derived calls from the multiplex PCR reads in MiXCR, one entry per CDR3 protein. This sample has 450,000 to 650,000 distinct CDR3 sequences, with approximately 17% found just once. Sequenced material: blood. Receptors originate from a woman under 30 with Graves' ophthalmopathy. Each CDR3 is given with its conserved first and last residue. The order of the fields is D gene, J gene, V gene, clone size, CDR3 DNA, CDR3 protein. The D gene is left open where the match is weak. A row's size may be missing; if present it is once, few, many or a size class.

TRBD2 | TRBJ2-7 | TRBV9 | . | TGTGCCAGCAGCGTAGGAGCGGGAGAGGGATTGAACGAGCAGTACTTC | CASSVGAGEGLNEQYF
TRBD1 | TRBJ2-7 | TRBV19 | . | TGTGCCAGTAGTATAGCGGACAGGGTGTTCTACGAGCAGTACTTC | CASSIADRVFYEQYF
. | TRBJ2-7 | TRBV3-1 | . | TGTGCCAGCAGCCAAGTGGCACAGCCGGGGTACGAGCAGTACTTC | CASSQVAQPGYEQYF
. | TRBJ1-2 | TRBV20-1 | few | TGCAGTGCTAGAGCAGGCCGGCAAGACTATGGCTACACCTTC | CSARAGRQDYGYTF
. | TRBJ2-1 | TRBV7-9 | many | TGTGCCAGCAGCCCCGCTGCTACGGACGGGGCCACCTACAATGAGCAGTTCTTC | CASSPAATDGATYNEQFF
. | TRBJ1-1 | TRBV20-1 | many | TGCAGTGCCAGGCGGGGGGGAGAGACTGAAGCTTTCTTT | CSARRGGETEAFF
. | TRBJ2-1 | TRBV18 | many | TGTGCCAGCTCACCACTGGACGGAGCCAATGAGCAGTTCTTC | CASSPLDGANEQFF
TRBD1 | TRBJ1-4 | TRBV15 | . | TGTGCCACCAGCAGAGATTCTTCAGGGGGGCGTGAAAAACTGTTTTTT | CATSRDSSGGREKLFF
. | TRBJ1-5 | TRBV30 | . | TGTGCCTGGAGTGGGGGGCCCAATCAGCCCCAGCATTTT | CAWSGGPNQPQHF
. | TRBJ2-5 | TRBV2 | many | TGTGCCAGCCAACAGGAGATGTACCAAGAGACCCAGTACTTC | CASQQEMYQETQYF
. | TRBJ2-7 | TRBV3-1 | . | TGTGCCAGCAGCCAAAACGGCGAGCAGTACTTC | CASSQNGEQYF
. | TRBJ1-3 | TRBV12-3/TRBV12-4 | many | TGTGCCAGCAGTCTCGGCGGAAACACCATATATTTT | CASSLGGNTIYF
TRBD1 | TRBJ2-1 | TRBV28 | many | TGTGCCAGCAGTCCACGGACAGGGCGAGACCACAATGAGCAGTTCTTC | CASSPRTGRDHNEQFF
. | TRBJ2-7 | TRBV7-8 | many | TGTGCCAGCAGCTTAGACACATCCTACGAGCAGTACTTC | CASSLDTSYEQYF
. | TRBJ1-4 | TRBV4-1 | . | TGCGCCAGCAGCCCGGTTAATGAAAAACTGTTTTTT | CASSPVNEKLFF
. | TRBJ1-2 | TRBV20-1 | . | TGCAGTGCTACCGGGACAACTTATGGCTACACCTTC | CSATGTTYGYTF
. | TRBJ2-3 | TRBV7-2 | many | TGTGCCAGCAGCCCCCCCGGGTCGGGAGATACGCAGTATTTT | CASSPPGSGDTQYF
. | TRBJ2-1 | TRBV24-1 | many | TGTGCCACCAGTGATCCCTCAGGGACTGAGCAGTTCTTC | CATSDPSGTEQFF
. | TRBJ1-3 | TRBV3-1 | many | TGTGCCAGCAGCCAAGATTCGGGGGACGGAAACACCATATATTTT | CASSQDSGDGNTIYF
. | TRBJ1-2 | TRBV28 | . | TGTGCCAGCAGTTCCCGTTTGAGGATTGCTGGCTACACCTTC | CASSSRLRIAGYTF
. | TRBJ2-1 | TRBV7-6 | once | TGTGCCAGCAGCTTAGTTTCTAGGGATGAGCAGCTCTTC | CASSLVSRDEQLF
TRBD1 | TRBJ2-7 | TRBV18 | few | TGTGCCAGCTCACCTCAGGGTAGGGGGACAGATGAGCAGTACTTC | CASSPQGRGTDEQYF
. | TRBJ1-4 | TRBV2 | . | TGTGCCAGCAGCCGCGTTGCACGGAATGAAAAACTGTTTTTT | CASSRVARNEKLFF
. | TRBJ2-7 | TRBV10-3 | few | TGTGCCATCAGTGAGGGGGTACTCGAGCAGTACTTC | CAISEGVLEQYF
TRBD1 | TRBJ2-7 | TRBV5-1 | many | TGCGCCAGCAGCTCGCTCCGGACAGGTTCCGAGCAGTACTTC | CASSSLRTGSEQYF
TRBD2 | TRBJ2-1 | TRBV29-1 | . | TGCAGCGTTGAAGGGACTAGCGGGAACTACAATGAGCAGTTCTTC | CSVEGTSGNYNEQFF
. | TRBJ1-1 | TRBV7-9 | many | TGTGCCAGCAGCTTCGCCCTGAACACTGAAGCTTTCTTT | CASSFALNTEAFF
TRBD1 | TRBJ1-2 | TRBV7-9 | . | TGTGCCAGCAGCTTACCCTGGGAGGGGGCTGCGTATGGCTACACCTTC | CASSLPWEGAAYGYTF
. | TRBJ1-6 | TRBV7-9 | few | TGTGCCAGCAGTAGAGAGCGGAATTCACCCCTCCACTTT | CASSRERNSPLHF
. | TRBJ2-5 | TRBV4-2 | once | TGTGCCAGCAGCCAAGAGCCGGGCCAGGGAGGAACCCAGTACTTC | CASSQEPGQGGTQYF
TRBD2 | TRBJ2-7 | TRBV2 | . | TGTGCCAGCAGAGACCTAGCGGGGGGGTTGTACGAGCAGTACTTC | CASRDLAGGLYEQYF
TRBD2 | TRBJ2-1 | TRBV20-1 | few | TGCAGTGCTAGAGATCCTAGCGGGTCCTACAATGAGCAGTTCTTC | CSARDPSGSYNEQFF
. | TRBJ2-7 | TRBV30 | many | TGTGCCTGGAGTGTACGACGAACAACCGGCCACCCGGAGCAGTACTTC | CAWSVRRTTGHPEQYF
TRBD1 | TRBJ1-2 | TRBV7-3 | . | TGTGCCAGCAGCGTAGGGACAGGGGGAAGGGCCTATGGCTACACCTTC | CASSVGTGGRAYGYTF
. | TRBJ1-1 | TRBV27 | many | TGTGCCAGCAGTTCGCCTCCAGCCGGTGAAGCTTTCTTT | CASSSPPAGEAFF
. | TRBJ2-7 | TRBV5-1 | many | TGCGCCAGCAGCTTGGGAGGGACGGACGTCTACGAGCAGTACTTC | CASSLGGTDVYEQYF
. | TRBJ2-5 | TRBV20-1 | . | TGCAGTGCCGGAAGGGGGGACGAAGAGACCCAGTACTTC | CSAGRGDEETQYF
TRBD1 | TRBJ1-3 | TRBV5-4 | . | TGTGCCAGCAGCTTGAGAGGGGGCGCTGGAAACACCATATATTTT | CASSLRGGAGNTIYF
. | TRBJ1-2 | TRBV18 | few | TGTGCCAGCTCACCCCAGGGGTTGGATGGCTACACCTTC | CASSPQGLDGYTF
TRBD2 | TRBJ2-3 | TRBV20-1 | many | TGCAGTGCTAACAATCTAGCGGGGGGACACACAGATACGCAGTATTTT | CSANNLAGGHTDTQYF